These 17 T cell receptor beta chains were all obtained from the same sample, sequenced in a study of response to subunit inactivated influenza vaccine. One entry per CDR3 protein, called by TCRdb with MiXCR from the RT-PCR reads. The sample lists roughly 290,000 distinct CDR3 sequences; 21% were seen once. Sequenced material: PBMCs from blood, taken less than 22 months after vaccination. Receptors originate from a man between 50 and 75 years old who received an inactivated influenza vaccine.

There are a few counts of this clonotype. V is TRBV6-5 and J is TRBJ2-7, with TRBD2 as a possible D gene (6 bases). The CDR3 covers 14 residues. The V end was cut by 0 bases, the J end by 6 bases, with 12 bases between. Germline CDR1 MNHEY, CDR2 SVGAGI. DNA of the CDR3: TGTGCCAGCAGTTACTCAGGGAGGACTGGCGAGCAGTACTTC. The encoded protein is CASSYSGRTGEQYF.

The CDR3 DNA is TGTGCCAGCAGCACGCCGGGACTAGCGTACAATGAGCAGTTCTTC. This gives the protein CASSTPGLAYNEQFF. The V gene is TRBV7-2, the J gene TRBJ2-1; 10 nucleotides agree with TRBD2. Germline CDR1 SGHTA, CDR2 FQGNSA. V was pared by 5 bases and J by 4 bases, with 5 bases of the junction left unmatched. The CDR3 spans 15 residues. Drawing the rest from reference TRBV7-2 and TRBJ2-1, the complete variable domain is GAGVSQSPSNKVTEKGKDVELRCDPISGHTALYWYRQSLGQGLEFLIYFQGNSAPDKSGLPSDRFSAERTGGSVSTLTIQRTQQEDSAVYLCASSTPGLAYNEQFFGPGTRLTVL.

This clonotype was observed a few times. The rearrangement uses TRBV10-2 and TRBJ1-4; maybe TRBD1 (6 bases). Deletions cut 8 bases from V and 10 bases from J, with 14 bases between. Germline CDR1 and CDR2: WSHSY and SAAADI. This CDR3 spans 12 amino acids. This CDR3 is CASSGQSTKLFF. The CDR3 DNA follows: TGCGCCAGCTCCGGACAGTCCACAAAACTGTTTTTT.

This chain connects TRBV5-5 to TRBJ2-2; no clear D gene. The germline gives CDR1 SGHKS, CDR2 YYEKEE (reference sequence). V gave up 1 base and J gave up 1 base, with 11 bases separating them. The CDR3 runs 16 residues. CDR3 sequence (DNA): TGTGCCAGCAGCTTGAGATCCTTGAGGAACACCGGGGAGCTGTTTTTT. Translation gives CASSLRSLRNTGELFF.

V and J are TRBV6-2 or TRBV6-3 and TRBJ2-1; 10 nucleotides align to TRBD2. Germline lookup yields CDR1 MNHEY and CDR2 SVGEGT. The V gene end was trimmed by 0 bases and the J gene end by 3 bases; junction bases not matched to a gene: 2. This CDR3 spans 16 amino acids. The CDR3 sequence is CASSYSRTSGYNEQFF. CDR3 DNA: TGTGCCAGCAGTTACTCGAGGACTAGCGGCTACAATGAGCAGTTCTTC.

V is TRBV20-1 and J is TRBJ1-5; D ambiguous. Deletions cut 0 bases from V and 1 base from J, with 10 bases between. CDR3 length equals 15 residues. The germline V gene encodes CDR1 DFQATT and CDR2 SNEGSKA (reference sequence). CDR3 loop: CSARDRGESNQPQHF. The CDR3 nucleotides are TGCAGTGCTAGAGATCGAGGAGAGAGCAATCAGCCCCAGCATTTT.

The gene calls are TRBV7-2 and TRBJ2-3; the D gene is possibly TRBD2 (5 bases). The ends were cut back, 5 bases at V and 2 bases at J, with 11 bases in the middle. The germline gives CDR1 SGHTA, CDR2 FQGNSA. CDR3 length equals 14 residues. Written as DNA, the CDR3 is TGTGCCAGCAGCGAGAAGCGGCACACAGATACGCAGTATTTT. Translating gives CASSEKRHTDTQYF.

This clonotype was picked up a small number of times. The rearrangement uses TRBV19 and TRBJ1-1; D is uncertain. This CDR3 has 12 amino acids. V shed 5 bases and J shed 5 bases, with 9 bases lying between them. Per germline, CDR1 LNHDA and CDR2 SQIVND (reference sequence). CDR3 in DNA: TGTGCCAGTAGTCTCAGGAAGACTGAAGCTTTCTTT. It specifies CASSLRKTEAFF.

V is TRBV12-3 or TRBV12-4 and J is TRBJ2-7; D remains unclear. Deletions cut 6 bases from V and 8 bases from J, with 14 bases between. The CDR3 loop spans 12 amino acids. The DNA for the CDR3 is TGTGCCAGCAGCCTTATTGTCGAGAAGCAGTACTTC. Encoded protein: CASSLIVEKQYF.

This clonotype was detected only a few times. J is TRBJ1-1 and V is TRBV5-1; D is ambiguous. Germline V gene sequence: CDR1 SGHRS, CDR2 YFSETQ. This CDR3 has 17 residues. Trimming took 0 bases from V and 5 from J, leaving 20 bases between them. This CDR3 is CASSLGQWEGRTTEAFF. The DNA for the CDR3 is TGCGCCAGCAGCTTGGGCCAATGGGAGGGTAGAACGACTGAAGCTTTCTTT. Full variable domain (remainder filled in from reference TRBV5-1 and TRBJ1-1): KAGVTQTPRYLIKTRGQQVTLSCSPISGHRSVSWYQQTPGQGLQFLFEYFSETQRNKGNFPGRFSGRQFSNSRSEMNVSTLELGDSALYLCASSLGQWEGRTTEAFFGQGTRLTVV.

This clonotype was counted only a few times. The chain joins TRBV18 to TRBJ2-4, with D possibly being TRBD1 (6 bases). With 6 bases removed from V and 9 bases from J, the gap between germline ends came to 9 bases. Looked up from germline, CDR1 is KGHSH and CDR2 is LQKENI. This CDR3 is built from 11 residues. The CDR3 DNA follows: TGTGCCAGCTCGACCAGGGGCATTCAGTACTTC. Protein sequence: CASSTRGIQYF. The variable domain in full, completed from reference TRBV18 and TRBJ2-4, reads NAGVMQNPRHLVRRRGQEARLRCSPMKGHSHVYWYRQLPEEGLKFMVYLQKENIIDESGMPKERFSAEFPKEGPSILRIQQVVRGDSAAYFCASSTRGIQYFGAGTRLSVL.

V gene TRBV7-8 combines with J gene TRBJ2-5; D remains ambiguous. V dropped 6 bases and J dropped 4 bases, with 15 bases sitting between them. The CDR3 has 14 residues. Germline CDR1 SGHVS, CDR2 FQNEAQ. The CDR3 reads CASSPIVPPETQYF. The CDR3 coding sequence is TGTGCCAGCAGTCCTATAGTGCCTCCAGAGACCCAGTACTTC. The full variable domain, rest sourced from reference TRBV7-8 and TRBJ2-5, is GAGVSQSPRYKVAKRGQDVALRCDPISGHVSLFWYQQALGQGPEFLTYFQNEAQLDKSGLPSDRFFAERPEGSVSTLKIQRTQQEDSAVYLCASSPIVPPETQYFGPGTRLLVL.

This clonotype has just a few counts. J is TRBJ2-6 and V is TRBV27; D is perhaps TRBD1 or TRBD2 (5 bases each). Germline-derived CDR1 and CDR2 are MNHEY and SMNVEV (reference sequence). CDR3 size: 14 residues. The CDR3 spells CERGSCSGANVLTF. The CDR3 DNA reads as TGTGAGAGGGGCTCCTGCTCTGGGGCCAACGTCCTGACTTTC.

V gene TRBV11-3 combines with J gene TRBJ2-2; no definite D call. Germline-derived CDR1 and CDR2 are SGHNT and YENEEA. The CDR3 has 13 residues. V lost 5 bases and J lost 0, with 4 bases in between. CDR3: CASSGSNTGELFF. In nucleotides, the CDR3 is TGTGCCAGCAGCGGTTCGAACACCGGGGAGCTGTTTTTT. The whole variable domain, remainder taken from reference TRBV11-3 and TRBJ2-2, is EAGVVQSPRYKIIEKKQPVAFWCNPISGHNTLYWYLQNLGQGPELLIRYENEEAVDDSQLPKDRFSAERLKGVDSTLKIQPAELGDSAVYLCASSGSNTGELFFGEGSRLTVL.

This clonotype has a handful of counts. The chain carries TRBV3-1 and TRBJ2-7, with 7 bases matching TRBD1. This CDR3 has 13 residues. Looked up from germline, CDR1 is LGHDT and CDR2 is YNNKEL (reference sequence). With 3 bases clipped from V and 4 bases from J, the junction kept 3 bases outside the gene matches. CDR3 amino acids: CASSHPGGYEQYF. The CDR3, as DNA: TGTGCCAGCAGCCACCCAGGGGGATACGAGCAGTACTTC.

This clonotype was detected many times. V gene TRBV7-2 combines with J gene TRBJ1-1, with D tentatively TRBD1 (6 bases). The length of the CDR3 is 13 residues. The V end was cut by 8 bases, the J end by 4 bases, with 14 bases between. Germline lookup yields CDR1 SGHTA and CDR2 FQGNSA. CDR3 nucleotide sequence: TGTGCCAGCGGAGGGGGGGGTTTCACTGAAGCTTTCTTT. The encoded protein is CASGGGGFTEAFF. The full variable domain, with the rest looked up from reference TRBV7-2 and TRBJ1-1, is GAGVSQSPSNKVTEKGKDVELRCDPISGHTALYWYRQSLGQGLEFLIYFQGNSAPDKSGLPSDRFSAERTGGSVSTLTIQRTQQEDSAVYLCASGGGGFTEAFFGQGTRLTVV.

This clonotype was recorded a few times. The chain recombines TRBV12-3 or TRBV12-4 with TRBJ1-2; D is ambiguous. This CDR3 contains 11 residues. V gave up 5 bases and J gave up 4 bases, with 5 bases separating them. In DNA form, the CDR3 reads TGTGCCAGCAGTCCAGTCTATGGCTACACCTTC. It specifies CASSPVYGYTF.